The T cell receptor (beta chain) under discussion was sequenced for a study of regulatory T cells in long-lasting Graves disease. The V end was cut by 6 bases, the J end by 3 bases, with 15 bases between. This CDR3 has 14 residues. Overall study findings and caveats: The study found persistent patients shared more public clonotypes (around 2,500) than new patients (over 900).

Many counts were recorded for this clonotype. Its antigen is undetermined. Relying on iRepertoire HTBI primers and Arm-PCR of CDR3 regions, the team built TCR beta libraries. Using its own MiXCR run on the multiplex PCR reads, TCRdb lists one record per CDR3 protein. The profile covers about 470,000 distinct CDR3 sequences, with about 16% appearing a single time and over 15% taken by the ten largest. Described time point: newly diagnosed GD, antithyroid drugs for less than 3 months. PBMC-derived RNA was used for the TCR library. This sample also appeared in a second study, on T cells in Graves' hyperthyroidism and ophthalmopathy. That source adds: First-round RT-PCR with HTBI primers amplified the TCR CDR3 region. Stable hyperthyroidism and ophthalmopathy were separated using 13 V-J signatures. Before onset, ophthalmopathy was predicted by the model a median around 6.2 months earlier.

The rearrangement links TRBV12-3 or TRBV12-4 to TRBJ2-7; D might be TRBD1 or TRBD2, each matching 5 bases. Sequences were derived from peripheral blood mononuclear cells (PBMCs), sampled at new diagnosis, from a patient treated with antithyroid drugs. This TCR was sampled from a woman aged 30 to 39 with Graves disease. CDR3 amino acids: CASRSLGAGYEQYF. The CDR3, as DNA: TGTGCCAGCAGGTCACTAGGGGCTGGCTACGAGCAGTACTTC.